The T cell receptor (beta chain) described here comes from a study of early T cells in non-severe SARS-CoV-2 infection. Study-level background: Chains were not paired, and sequencing was done on bulk RNA from unsorted whole blood.

Study-level findings and limits: The VDJdb matching leaned toward anti-spike CD8 responses and overlooked private and CD4 specificities.

As part of library construction, unique molecular identifiers were attached to individual cDNA molecules. TCRdb independently ran MiXCR on the 5' RACE reads; one entry per CDR3 protein. The table has about 58,000 distinct CDR3 sequences, 12% seen once. The table lists this clonotype with many counts. Its matching antigen is unknown. The germline V gene has CDR1 MNHEY and CDR2 SVGEGT. The CDR3 sequence is 13 residues long. V lost 3 bases to trimming and J lost 12 bases; unmatched junction nucleotides: 4. This TCR derives from an adult who was a healthcare worker with PCR-confirmed SARS-CoV-2 infection or an uninfected control (not recorded which). Specimen: whole blood. This rearrangement joins TRBV6-2 or TRBV6-3 to TRBJ2-1; 11 nucleotides line up with TRBD2. CDR3: CASSYLAGGGQFF. CDR3 DNA sequence: TGTGCCAGCAGTTATCTAGCGGGAGGTGGGCAGTTCTTC.